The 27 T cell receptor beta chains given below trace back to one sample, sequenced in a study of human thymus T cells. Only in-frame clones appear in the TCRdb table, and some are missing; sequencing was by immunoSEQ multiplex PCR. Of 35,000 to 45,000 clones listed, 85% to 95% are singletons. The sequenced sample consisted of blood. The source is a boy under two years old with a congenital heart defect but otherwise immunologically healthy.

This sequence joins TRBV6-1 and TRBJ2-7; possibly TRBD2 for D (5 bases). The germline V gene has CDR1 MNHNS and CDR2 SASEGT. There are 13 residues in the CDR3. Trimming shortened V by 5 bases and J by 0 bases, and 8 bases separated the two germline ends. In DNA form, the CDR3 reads TGTGCCAGCAGTCCCCGGGGCTCCTACGAGCAGTACTTC. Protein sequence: CASSPRGSYEQYF.

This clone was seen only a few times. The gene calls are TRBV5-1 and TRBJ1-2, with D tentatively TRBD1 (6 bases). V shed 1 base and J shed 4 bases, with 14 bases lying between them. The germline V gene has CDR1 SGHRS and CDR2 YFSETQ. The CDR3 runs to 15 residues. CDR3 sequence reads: CASSLLAGEGYGYTF. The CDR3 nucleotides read TGCGCCAGCAGCTTGTTGGCAGGGGAAGGCTATGGCTACACCTTC.

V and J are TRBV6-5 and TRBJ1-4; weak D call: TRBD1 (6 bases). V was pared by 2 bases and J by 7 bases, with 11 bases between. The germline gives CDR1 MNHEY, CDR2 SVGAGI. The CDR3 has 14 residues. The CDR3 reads CASSYTGMGEKLFF. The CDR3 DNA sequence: TGTGCCAGCAGTTACACAGGGATGGGTGAAAAACTGTTTTTT.

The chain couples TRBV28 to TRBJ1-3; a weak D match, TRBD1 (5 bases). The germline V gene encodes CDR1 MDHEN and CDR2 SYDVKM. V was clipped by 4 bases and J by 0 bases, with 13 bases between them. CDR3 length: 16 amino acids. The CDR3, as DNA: TGTGCCAGCAGTTGGGGACGGCCTCACTCTGGAAACACCATATATTTT. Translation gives CASSWGRPHSGNTIYF.

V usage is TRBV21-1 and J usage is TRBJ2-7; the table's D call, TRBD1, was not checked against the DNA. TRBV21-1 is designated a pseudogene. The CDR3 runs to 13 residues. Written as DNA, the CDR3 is TGTGCCAGCAGGACAGGATGTGGCTACGAGCAGTACTTC. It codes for CASRTGCGYEQYF.

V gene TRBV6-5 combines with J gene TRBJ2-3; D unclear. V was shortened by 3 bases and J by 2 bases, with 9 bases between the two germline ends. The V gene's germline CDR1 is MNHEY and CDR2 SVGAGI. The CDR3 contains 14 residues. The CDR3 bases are TGTGCCAGCAGTTATAGTGAACCCACAGATACGCAGTATTTT. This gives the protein CASSYSEPTDTQYF.

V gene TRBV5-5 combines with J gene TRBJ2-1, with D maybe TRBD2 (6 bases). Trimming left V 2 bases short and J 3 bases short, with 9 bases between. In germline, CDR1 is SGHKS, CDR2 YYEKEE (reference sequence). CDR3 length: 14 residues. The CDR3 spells CASSFRDFYNEQFF. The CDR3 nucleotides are TGTGCCAGCAGCTTCCGGGACTTCTACAATGAGCAGTTCTTC.

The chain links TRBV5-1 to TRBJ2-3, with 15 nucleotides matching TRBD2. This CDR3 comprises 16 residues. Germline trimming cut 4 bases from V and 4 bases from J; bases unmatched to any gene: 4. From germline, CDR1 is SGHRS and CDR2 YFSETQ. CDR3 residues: CASSPRTSGGADTQYF. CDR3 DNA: TGCGCCAGCAGCCCCCGGACTAGCGGGGGGGCAGATACGCAGTATTTT.

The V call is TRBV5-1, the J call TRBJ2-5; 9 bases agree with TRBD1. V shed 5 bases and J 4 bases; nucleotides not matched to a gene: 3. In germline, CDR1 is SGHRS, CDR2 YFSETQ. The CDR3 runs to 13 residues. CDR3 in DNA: TGCGCCAGCAGTCAGGACAGGGGAGAGACCCAGTACTTC. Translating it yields CASSQDRGETQYF.

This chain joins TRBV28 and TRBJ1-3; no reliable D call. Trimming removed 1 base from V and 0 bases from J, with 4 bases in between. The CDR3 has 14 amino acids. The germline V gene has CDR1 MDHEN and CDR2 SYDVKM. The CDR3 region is CASSLSRSGNTIYF. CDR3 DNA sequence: TGTGCCAGCAGTTTATCCCGCTCTGGAAACACCATATATTTT. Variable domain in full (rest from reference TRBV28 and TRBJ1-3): DVKVTQSSRYLVKRTGEKVFLECVQDMDHENMFWYRQDPGLGLRLIYFSYDVKMKEKGDIPEGYSVSREKKERFSLILESASTNQTSMYLCASSLSRSGNTIYFGEGSWLTVV.

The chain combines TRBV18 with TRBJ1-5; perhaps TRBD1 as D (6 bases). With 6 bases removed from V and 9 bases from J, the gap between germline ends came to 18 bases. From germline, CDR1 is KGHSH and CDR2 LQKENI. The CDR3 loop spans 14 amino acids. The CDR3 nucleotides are TGTGCCAGCTCGGCTAAACAGGGAGGTGGGCCCCAGCATTTT. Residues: CASSAKQGGGPQHF. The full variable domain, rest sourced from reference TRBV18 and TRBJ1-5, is NAGVMQNPRHLVRRRGQEARLRCSPMKGHSHVYWYRQLPEEGLKFMVYLQKENIIDESGMPKERFSAEFPKEGPSILRIQQVVRGDSAAYFCASSAKQGGGPQHFGDGTRLSIL.

CDR3 sequence (DNA): TGTGCCAGCAGCTTAGGGAGGGGGACCGGGGAGCTGTTTTTT. It codes for CASSLGRGTGELFF. This chain joins TRBV11-3 and TRBJ2-2, with D possibly being TRBD1 or TRBD2 (6 bases each). The CDR3 is made up of 14 amino acids. Between the trimmed V and J ends, which lost 1 base and 5 bases, there was a span of 8 bases. CDR1 is SGHNT, CDR2 YENEEA, per germline.

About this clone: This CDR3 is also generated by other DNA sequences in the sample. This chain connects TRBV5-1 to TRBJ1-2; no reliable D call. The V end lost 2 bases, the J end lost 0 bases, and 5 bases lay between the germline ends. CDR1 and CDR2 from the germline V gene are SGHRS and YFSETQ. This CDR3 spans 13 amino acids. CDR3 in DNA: TGCGCCAGCAGCTTAACAACTAACTATGGCTACACCTTC. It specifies CASSLTTNYGYTF.

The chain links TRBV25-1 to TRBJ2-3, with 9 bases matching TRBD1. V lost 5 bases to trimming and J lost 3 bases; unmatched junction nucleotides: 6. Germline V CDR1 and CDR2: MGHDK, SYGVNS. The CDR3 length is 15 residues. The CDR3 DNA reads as TGTGCCAGCAGTCCTCTACAGGGGGCGACAGATACGCAGTATTTT. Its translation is CASSPLQGATDTQYF.

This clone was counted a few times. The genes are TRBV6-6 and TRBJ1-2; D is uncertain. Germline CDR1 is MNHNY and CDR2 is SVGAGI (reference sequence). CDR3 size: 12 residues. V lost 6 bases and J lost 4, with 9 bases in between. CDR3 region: CASSRAGYGYTF. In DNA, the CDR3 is TGTGCCAGCAGCCGAGCGGGCTATGGCTACACCTTC.

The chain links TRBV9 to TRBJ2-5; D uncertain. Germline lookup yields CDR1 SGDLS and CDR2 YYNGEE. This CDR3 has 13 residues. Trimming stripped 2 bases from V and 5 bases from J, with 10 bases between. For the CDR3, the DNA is TGTGCCAGCAGCGTTTCGCTCTCCGAGACCCAGTACTTC. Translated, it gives CASSVSLSETQYF.

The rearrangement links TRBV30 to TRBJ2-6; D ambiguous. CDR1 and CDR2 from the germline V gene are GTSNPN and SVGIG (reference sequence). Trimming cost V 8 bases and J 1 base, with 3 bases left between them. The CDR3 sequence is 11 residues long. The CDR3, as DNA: TGTGCCCGGTCTGGGGCCAACGTCCTGACTTTC. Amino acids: CARSGANVLTF.

The CDR3 DNA reads as TGTGCCTGGACCTATGGAGGGATGGCTGAAGCTTTCTTT. It codes for CAWTYGGMAEAFF. V is TRBV30 and J is TRBJ1-1; D gene unclear. The CDR3 contains 13 residues. Germline loops: CDR1 GTSNPN, CDR2 SVGIG (reference sequence). V dropped 4 bases and J dropped 6 bases, with 15 bases sitting between them.

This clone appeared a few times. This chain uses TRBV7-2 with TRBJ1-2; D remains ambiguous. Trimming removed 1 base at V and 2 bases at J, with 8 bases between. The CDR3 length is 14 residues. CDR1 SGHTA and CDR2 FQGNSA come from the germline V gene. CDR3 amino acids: CASSLGYGNYGYTF. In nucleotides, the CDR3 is TGTGCCAGCAGCTTAGGGTACGGCAACTATGGCTACACCTTC.

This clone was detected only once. CDR3 nucleotides: TGTGCCAGCAGCCCTAGGAGGGGGGGGTCCTACGAGCAGTACTTC. Its protein product is CASSPRRGGSYEQYF. The chain uses TRBV6-1 and TRBJ2-7, with a tentative D call TRBD2 (7 bases). The CDR3 is made up of 15 amino acids. Germline assignment: CDR1 MNHNS and CDR2 SASEGT. Trimming took off 6 bases at V and 1 base at J, with 16 bases between the two ends.

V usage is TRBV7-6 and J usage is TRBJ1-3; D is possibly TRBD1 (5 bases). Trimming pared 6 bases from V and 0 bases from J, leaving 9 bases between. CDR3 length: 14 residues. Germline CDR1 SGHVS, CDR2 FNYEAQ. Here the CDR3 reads CASRPQVSGNTIYF. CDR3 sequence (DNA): TGTGCCAGCAGGCCACAGGTCTCTGGAAACACCATATATTTT.

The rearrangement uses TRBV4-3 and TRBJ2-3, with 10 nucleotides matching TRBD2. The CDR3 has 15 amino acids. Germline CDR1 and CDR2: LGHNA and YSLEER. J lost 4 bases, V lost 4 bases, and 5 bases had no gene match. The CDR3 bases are TGCGCCAGCAGCCGGTCTAGCGGGGGTGCAGATACGCAGTATTTT. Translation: CASSRSSGGADTQYF.

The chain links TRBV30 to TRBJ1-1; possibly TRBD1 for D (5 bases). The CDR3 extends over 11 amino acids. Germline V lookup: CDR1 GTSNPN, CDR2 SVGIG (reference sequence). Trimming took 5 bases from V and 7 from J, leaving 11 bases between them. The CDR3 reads CAWGGVYEAFF. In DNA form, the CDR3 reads TGTGCCTGGGGGGGTGTTTATGAAGCTTTCTTT.

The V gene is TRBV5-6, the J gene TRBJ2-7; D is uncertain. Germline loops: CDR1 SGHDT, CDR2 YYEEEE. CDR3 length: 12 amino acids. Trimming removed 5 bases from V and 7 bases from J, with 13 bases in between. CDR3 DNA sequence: TGTGCCAGCAGTCCTGGATCGTTGGAGCAGTACTTC. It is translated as CASSPGSLEQYF.

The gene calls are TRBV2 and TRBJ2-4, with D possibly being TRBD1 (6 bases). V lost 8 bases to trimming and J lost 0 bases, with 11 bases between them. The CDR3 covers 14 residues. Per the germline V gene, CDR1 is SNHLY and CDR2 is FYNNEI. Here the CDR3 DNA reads TGTGCCAGCGGGACACCTCGAGCCAAAAACATTCAGTACTTC. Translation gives CASGTPRAKNIQYF.

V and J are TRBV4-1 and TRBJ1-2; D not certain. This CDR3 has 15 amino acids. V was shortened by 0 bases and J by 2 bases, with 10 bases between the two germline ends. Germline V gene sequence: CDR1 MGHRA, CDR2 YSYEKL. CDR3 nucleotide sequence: TGCGCCAGCAGCCAAGATCCAGTAGGGAACTATGGCTACACCTTC. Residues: CASSQDPVGNYGYTF.

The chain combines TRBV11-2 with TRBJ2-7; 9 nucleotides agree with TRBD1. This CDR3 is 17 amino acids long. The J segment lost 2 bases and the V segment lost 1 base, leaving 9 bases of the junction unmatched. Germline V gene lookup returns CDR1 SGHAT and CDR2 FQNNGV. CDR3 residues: CASSLGLSGTGPYEQYF. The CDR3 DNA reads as TGTGCCAGCAGCTTAGGACTGTCCGGGACAGGGCCCTACGAGCAGTACTTC.